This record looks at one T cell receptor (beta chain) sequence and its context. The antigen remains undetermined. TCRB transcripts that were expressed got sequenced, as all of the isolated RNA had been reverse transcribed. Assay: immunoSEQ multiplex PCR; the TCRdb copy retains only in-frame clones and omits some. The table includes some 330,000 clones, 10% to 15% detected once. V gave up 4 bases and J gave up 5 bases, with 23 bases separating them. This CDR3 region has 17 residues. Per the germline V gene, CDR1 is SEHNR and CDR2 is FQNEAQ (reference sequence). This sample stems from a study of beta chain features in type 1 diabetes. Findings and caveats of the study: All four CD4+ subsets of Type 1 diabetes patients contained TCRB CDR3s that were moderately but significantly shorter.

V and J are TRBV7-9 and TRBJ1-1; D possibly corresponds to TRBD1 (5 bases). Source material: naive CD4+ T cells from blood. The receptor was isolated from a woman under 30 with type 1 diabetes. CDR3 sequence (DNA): TGTGCCAGCAGCTCAACAGCCCTCGGCAGGGAGGGGACTGAAGCTTTCTTT. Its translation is CASSSTALGREGTEAFF.